Each of the 8 T cell receptor beta chains below was sequenced from the same sample in a study of liver allograft versus peripheral blood T cells. Study summary: Comparing T cell receptor repertoires in transplanted livers with those in recipients' peripheral blood was part of the design.

TCRdb re-derived calls from the reads in MiXCR, one entry per CDR3 protein. The sample lists thousands of distinct CDR3 sequences, about a sixth occurring once. These TCRs come from a human patient who had a liver transplant. Part of the T cells may come from the graft donor.

In its sample, this clonotype was seen once. The chain employs TRBV12-3 or TRBV12-4 and TRBJ1-4; D is unclear. Trimming removed 2 bases at V and 8 bases at J, with 9 bases between. The CDR3 covers 13 residues. The CDR3 protein is CASSLTGREKLFF. The CDR3 DNA reads TGTGCCAGCAGTTTAACTGGGAGGGAAAAACTGTTTTTT.

Judged by abundance, this clonotype is medium-sized. The chain uses TRBV27 and TRBJ1-1; TRBD1 aligns across 10 bases. Germline V gene data show CDR1 as MNHEY and CDR2 as SMNVEV (reference sequence). This CDR3 contains 16 residues. J was trimmed by 0 bases and V by 3 bases; bases with no gene match: 4. The CDR3 DNA reads as TGTGCCAGCAGTTTTATAGGACAGGGGGTGAACACTGAAGCTTTCTTT. Residues: CASSFIGQGVNTEAFF.

This chain connects TRBV30 to TRBJ1-2; perhaps TRBD1 as D (6 bases). This CDR3 region has 12 residues. Per germline, CDR1 GTSNPN and CDR2 SVGIG (reference sequence). With 5 bases removed from V and 6 bases from J, the gap between germline ends came to 13 bases. The CDR3 DNA sequence: TGTGCCTGGTCGCCAGGGGTGAATGGCTACACCTTC. Translating gives CAWSPGVNGYTF.

The V gene is TRBV20-1, the J gene TRBJ1-1, with 9 positions matching TRBD1. The CDR3 length is 13 residues. Germline trimming cut 6 bases from V and 6 bases from J; bases unmatched to any gene: 8. Germline V gives CDR1 DFQATT, CDR2 SNEGSKA (reference sequence). The chain's CDR3 is CSAPGQGVAEAFF. The CDR3, as DNA: TGCAGTGCACCGGGACAGGGAGTGGCTGAAGCTTTCTTT.

This clonotype is deemed medium-sized (0.01 to 0.1%). The V call is TRBV6-1, the J call TRBJ2-7, with D perhaps matching TRBD1 (6 bases). Germline V gives CDR1 MNHNS, CDR2 SASEGT. The CDR3 is made up of 14 amino acids. Trimming pared 3 bases from V and 3 bases from J, leaving 12 bases between. CDR3 nucleotide sequence: TGTGCCAGCAGTGAGGGGTGGGGGCACTACGAGCAGTACTTC. This sequence encodes CASSEGWGHYEQYF.

CDR3 in DNA: TGTGCCAGCAGCCTTAGCGGTTCCTACAATGAGCAGTTCTTC. This sequence encodes CASSLSGSYNEQFF. The chain uses TRBV12-3 or TRBV12-4 and TRBJ2-1; tentatively, D is TRBD2 (6 bases). Trimming cost V 6 bases and J 1 base, with 10 bases left between them. The CDR3 is made up of 14 amino acids.

This clonotype showed up just a few times. CDR3 sequence (DNA): TGTGCCAGCAGTCCTAGGGAAAGGGAGCTGTTTTTT. This codes for CASSPRERELFF. The chain couples TRBV13 to TRBJ2-2; D is unclear. This CDR3 comprises 12 residues. V was pared by 6 bases and J by 9 bases, with 11 bases between. Germline V gives CDR1 PRHDT, CDR2 FYEKMQ (reference sequence).

The J gene is TRBJ1-3, the V gene TRBV9; D perhaps matches TRBD1 (6 bases). The V and J ends lost 7 bases and 0 bases respectively, with 11 bases between them. Germline V gives CDR1 SGDLS, CDR2 YYNGEE. This CDR3 has 14 amino acids. This CDR3 reads CASGGAASGNTIYF. The CDR3 DNA follows: TGTGCCAGCGGGGGGGCAGCCTCTGGAAACACCATATATTTT.